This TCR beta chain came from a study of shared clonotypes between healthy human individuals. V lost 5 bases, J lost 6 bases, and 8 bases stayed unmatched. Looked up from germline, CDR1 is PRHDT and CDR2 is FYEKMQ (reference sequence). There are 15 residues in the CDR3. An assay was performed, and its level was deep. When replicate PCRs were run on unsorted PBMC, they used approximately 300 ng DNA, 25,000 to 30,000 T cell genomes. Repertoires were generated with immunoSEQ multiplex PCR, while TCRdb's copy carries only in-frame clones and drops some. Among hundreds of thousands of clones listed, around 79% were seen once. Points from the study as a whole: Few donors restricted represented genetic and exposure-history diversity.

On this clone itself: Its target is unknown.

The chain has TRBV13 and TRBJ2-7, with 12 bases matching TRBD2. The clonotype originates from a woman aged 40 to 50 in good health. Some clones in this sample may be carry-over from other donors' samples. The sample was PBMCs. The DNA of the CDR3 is TGTGCCAGCAGCCCTGGACTAGCGGGATCGGGCGAGCAGTACTTC. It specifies CASSPGLAGSGEQYF.